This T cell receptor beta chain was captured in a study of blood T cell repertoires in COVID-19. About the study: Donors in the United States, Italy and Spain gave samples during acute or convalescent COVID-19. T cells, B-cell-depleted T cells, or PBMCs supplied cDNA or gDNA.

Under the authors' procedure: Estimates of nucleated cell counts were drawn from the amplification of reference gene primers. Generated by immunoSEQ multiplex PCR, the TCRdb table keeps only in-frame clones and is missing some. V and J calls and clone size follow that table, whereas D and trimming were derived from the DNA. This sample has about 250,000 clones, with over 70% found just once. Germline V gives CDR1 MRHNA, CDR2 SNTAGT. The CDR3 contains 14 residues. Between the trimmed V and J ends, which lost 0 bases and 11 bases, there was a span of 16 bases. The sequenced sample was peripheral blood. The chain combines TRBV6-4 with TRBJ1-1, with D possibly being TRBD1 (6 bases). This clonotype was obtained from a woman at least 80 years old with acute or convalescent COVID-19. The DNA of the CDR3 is TGTGCCAGCAGTGACTCGACAACACAGGGTCCGGCTTTCTTT. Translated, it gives CASSDSTTQGPAFF.